One sample yielded the 25 T cell receptor beta chains listed below, sequenced in a study of shared clonotypes between healthy human individuals. Only CD45RO-negative cells positively selected for CCR7 counted as naive CD8 cells, so terminally differentiated effector memory CD45RA+ cells were excluded. Some clones are missing from TCRdb's copy, which holds only in-frame ones; the method was immunoSEQ multiplex PCR. The table includes 800,000 to 950,000 clones, about 96% detected once. The sequenced sample was naive CD8+ T cells sorted from blood. The receptors were sampled from a man younger than 40 in good health.

The J gene is TRBJ2-1, the V gene TRBV2; 8 bases match TRBD2. Germline CDR1 SNHLY, CDR2 FYNNEI. Trimming cost V 9 bases and J 6 bases; bases outside gene matches: 7. The CDR3 spans 13 residues. CDR3 residues: CASISGTRNEQFF. CDR3 DNA sequence: TGTGCCAGTATTAGCGGGACCCGCAATGAGCAGTTCTTC.

In this sample, this clone turned up a few times. The rearrangement links TRBV7-9 to TRBJ2-7, with 10 bases identical to TRBD2. The V gene end was trimmed by 4 bases and the J gene end by 2 bases; junction bases not matched to a gene: 5. This CDR3 region has 15 residues. Germline V gene lookup returns CDR1 SEHNR and CDR2 FQNEAQ (reference sequence). In DNA, the CDR3 is TGTGCCAGCAGCTCAGGACTAGCGGACCCCTACGAGCAGTACTTC. Amino acids: CASSSGLADPYEQYF. The variable domain in full, with the rest retrieved from reference TRBV7-9 and TRBJ2-7, is DTGVSQNPRHKITKRGQNVTFRCDPISEHNRLYWYRQTLGQGPEFLTYFQNEAQLEKSRLLSDRFSAERPKGSFSTLEIQRTEQGDSAMYLCASSSGLADPYEQYFGPGTRLTVT.

On this clone itself: This CDR3 is also generated by other DNA sequences in the sample. This sequence joins TRBV4-3 and TRBJ2-7, with TRBD2 matching over 11 bases. Germline CDR1 is LGHNA and CDR2 is YSLEER. J lost 3 bases, V lost 1 base, and 2 bases had no gene match. The CDR3 totals 15 residues. CDR3 protein: CASSQGLAGSYEQYF. The CDR3, as DNA: TGCGCCAGCAGCCAAGGACTAGCGGGGAGCTACGAGCAGTACTTC.

In its sample, this clone was seen once. This chain links TRBV4-1 with TRBJ2-2, with D unclear. This CDR3 spans 12 amino acids. The V gene lost 2 bases and the J gene lost 9 bases, with 7 bases spanning the gap. The germline V gene encodes CDR1 MGHRA and CDR2 YSYEKL. In nucleotides, the CDR3 is TGCGCCAGCAGCCAACCACCCCGGGAGCTGTTTTTT. It translates to CASSQPPRELFF.

CDR3 bases: TGTGCCAGTAGTATATGGGGTTACACCGGGGAGCTGTTTTTT. Its protein product is CASSIWGYTGELFF. The chain links TRBV19 to TRBJ2-2, with D unresolved. Per the germline V gene, CDR1 is LNHDA and CDR2 is SQIVND (reference sequence). V gave up 2 bases and J gave up 3 bases, with 7 bases separating them. The length of the CDR3 is 14 residues.

This chain links TRBV11-2 with TRBJ1-4; unclear D gene. With 5 bases removed from V and 5 bases from J, the gap between germline ends came to 15 bases. Germline V gives CDR1 SGHAT, CDR2 FQNNGV. The CDR3 covers 15 residues. The chain's CDR3 is CASSLRLLRNEKLFF. Here the CDR3 DNA reads TGTGCCAGCAGCCTTCGACTCCTGCGAAATGAAAAACTGTTTTTT.

The V gene is TRBV5-6, the J gene TRBJ1-5; D gene unclear. V was pared by 9 bases and J by 1 base, with 11 bases between. The germline V gene has CDR1 SGHDT and CDR2 YYEEEE. The CDR3 is 13 amino acids. For the CDR3, the DNA is TGTGCCACCAGTCGGGGAAGCAATCAGCCCCAGCATTTT. Its protein product is CATSRGSNQPQHF.

The chain couples TRBV25-1 to TRBJ2-5; a weak D match, TRBD1 (6 bases). The germline gives CDR1 MGHDK, CDR2 SYGVNS. The CDR3 contains 14 residues. V lost 6 bases to trimming and J lost 2 bases, with 13 bases between them. CDR3 in DNA: TGTGCCAGCAGCGGACAGAAGGAACAAGAGACCCAGTACTTC. Protein: CASSGQKEQETQYF.

Comments on this clone: The same CDR3 also results from other DNA sequences found in this sample. This chain connects TRBV27 to TRBJ2-7, with TRBD1 as a possible D gene (5 bases). Germline assignment: CDR1 MNHEY and CDR2 SMNVEV (reference sequence). V was cut by 3 bases and J by 0 bases, with 9 bases left in between. The length of the CDR3 is 14 residues. This CDR3 is CASSFQGSSYEQYF. DNA for the CDR3: TGTGCCAGCAGTTTCCAGGGTAGCTCCTACGAGCAGTACTTC.

The CDR3 sequence is CASSLGRPRGGNTIYF. The CDR3 DNA sequence: TGTGCCAGCAGCTTAGGACGGCCGCGCGGTGGAAACACCATATATTTT. This rearrangement joins TRBV13 to TRBJ1-3, with D unresolved. The CDR3 is made up of 16 amino acids. The V gene's germline CDR1 is PRHDT and CDR2 FYEKMQ (reference sequence). Trimming pared 0 bases from V and 3 bases from J, leaving 12 bases between.

The CDR3 DNA follows: TGTGCCAGCAGCCGCAGCGGGGCCACAGATACGCAGTATTTT. This codes for CASSRSGATDTQYF. J is TRBJ2-3 and V is TRBV7-6, with 7 bases lining up with TRBD2. V was pared by 5 bases and J by 2 bases, with 4 bases of the junction left unmatched. The CDR3 runs 14 residues. Germline CDR1 and CDR2: SGHVS and FNYEAQ.

This clone appeared a single time. The chain combines TRBV7-9 with TRBJ2-7; D is unresolved. This CDR3 has 12 amino acids. Germline assignment: CDR1 SEHNR and CDR2 FQNEAQ (reference sequence). The V end lost 1 base, the J end lost 7 bases, and 8 bases lay between the germline ends. The CDR3 coding sequence is TGTGCCAGCAGCTTAGAGCATCCAGAGCAGTACTTC. Its protein is CASSLEHPEQYF.

The CDR3 is CASSLAAISYEQYF. CDR3 in DNA: TGTGCCAGCAGTTTGGCCGCCATCTCCTACGAGCAGTACTTC. This rearrangement joins TRBV27 to TRBJ2-7; D not resolved. This CDR3 contains 14 residues. Germline V CDR1 and CDR2: MNHEY, SMNVEV (reference sequence). V was cut by 3 bases and J by 0 bases, with 9 bases left in between.

The genes are TRBV15 and TRBJ2-3; maybe TRBD2 (5 bases). The germline V gene encodes CDR1 LNHNV and CDR2 YYDKDF (reference sequence). Trimming removed 5 bases from V and 6 bases from J, with 12 bases in between. The CDR3 runs 13 residues. For the CDR3, the DNA is TGTGCCACCAGCCCCCTCCGCGGGGATACGCAGTATTTT. Its translation is CATSPLRGDTQYF.

The V and J genes are TRBV4-3 and TRBJ2-7; 7 bases fit TRBD1. The V and J ends lost 0 bases and 3 bases, in that order; junction bases with no gene match: 2. This CDR3 is 14 amino acids long. Per the germline V gene, CDR1 is LGHNA and CDR2 is YSLEER. The CDR3 spells CASSQDWDSYEQYF. The CDR3 DNA reads TGCGCCAGCAGCCAAGATTGGGACAGCTACGAGCAGTACTTC.

CDR3 sequence (DNA): TGTGCCAGCGGCCACAATAATGATTCCCCCGCAGATACGCAGTATTTT. Translated, it gives CASGHNNDSPADTQYF. The chain employs TRBV11-3 and TRBJ2-3; unclear D gene. Trimming removed 8 bases at V and 4 bases at J, with 22 bases between. This CDR3 spans 16 amino acids. Looked up from germline, CDR1 is SGHNT and CDR2 is YENEEA.

The chain joins TRBV7-2 to TRBJ2-1; D remains ambiguous. Germline lookup yields CDR1 SGHTA and CDR2 FQGNSA. The CDR3 contains 14 residues. The ends were cut back, 2 bases at V and 2 bases at J, with 7 bases in the middle. The CDR3 sequence is CASSLPIAYNEQFF. The CDR3 bases are TGTGCCAGCAGCTTACCGATAGCCTACAATGAGCAGTTCTTC.

This chain uses TRBV7-8 with TRBJ1-4; 7 bases are shared with TRBD1. Germline V lookup: CDR1 SGHVS, CDR2 FQNEAQ. The CDR3 sequence is 17 residues long. Unmatched junction bases numbered 14, after V lost 5 bases and J lost 5 bases. The CDR3 DNA reads TGTGCCAGCAGCCCTGTCTCTTTGACAGGGCTGAATGAAAAACTGTTTTTT. Translating gives CASSPVSLTGLNEKLFF.

This chain connects TRBV5-6 to TRBJ2-7; D perhaps matches TRBD1 (5 bases). V dropped 1 base and J dropped 2 bases, with 10 bases sitting between them. From germline, CDR1 is SGHDT and CDR2 YYEEEE. The CDR3 runs to 14 residues. As DNA, the CDR3 is TGTGCCAGCAGCTTGCTTCCAGGGACCTACGAGCAGTACTTC. It translates to CASSLLPGTYEQYF.

The gene calls are TRBV15 and TRBJ1-4, with D unresolved. Germline V gene lookup returns CDR1 LNHNV and CDR2 YYDKDF (reference sequence). The CDR3 is made up of 14 amino acids. Trimming shortened V by 8 bases and J by 4 bases, and 14 bases separated the two germline ends. CDR3 protein: CATSEDGNNEKLFF. DNA of the CDR3: TGTGCCACCTCCGAAGATGGAAATAATGAAAAACTGTTTTTT.

The gene calls are TRBV28 and TRBJ2-7; possibly TRBD2 for D (6 bases). Germline values: CDR1 MDHEN, CDR2 SYDVKM. Between the trimmed V and J ends, which lost 6 bases and 6 bases, there was a span of 12 bases. This CDR3 spans 12 amino acids. CDR3 sequence (DNA): TGTGCCAGCAGGGAGGGCGGCGGCGAGCAGTACTTC. It codes for CASREGGGEQYF.

This sequence joins TRBV9 and TRBJ2-2, with 12 bases fitting TRBD1. The CDR3 contains 16 residues. The germline V gene encodes CDR1 SGDLS and CDR2 YYNGEE. V lost 3 bases, J lost 4 bases, and 4 bases stayed unmatched. CDR3 DNA: TGTGCCAGCAGCGCAGGGACAGGGGGCACCACCGGGGAGCTGTTTTTT. Amino acids: CASSAGTGGTTGELFF.

This clone has a handful of counts. V usage is TRBV27 and J usage is TRBJ2-1; 13 bases map to TRBD2. In germline, CDR1 is MNHEY, CDR2 SMNVEV (reference sequence). The CDR3 is made up of 13 amino acids. Trimming at V came to 8 bases and at J to 9 bases, leaving 4 bases not matched to a gene. Here the CDR3 reads CASYGLAGVEQFF. In DNA form, the CDR3 reads TGTGCCAGCTATGGACTAGCGGGAGTTGAGCAGTTCTTC.

In the case of this clone: Within the sample, other DNA sequences also encode this same CDR3. The gene calls are TRBV27 and TRBJ2-7; 11 bases align to TRBD1. There are 14 residues in the CDR3. Germline CDR1 MNHEY, CDR2 SMNVEV (reference sequence). Germline trimming cut 6 bases from V and 3 bases from J; bases unmatched to any gene: 4. The CDR3 loop is CASSGTGGSYEQYF. The CDR3 DNA sequence: TGTGCCAGCAGCGGGACAGGGGGAAGCTACGAGCAGTACTTC.

The V and J genes are TRBV28 and TRBJ2-7, with 7 bases identical to TRBD2. The CDR3 is 17 amino acids. Germline V gene sequence: CDR1 MDHEN, CDR2 SYDVKM. The ends lost 5 bases at V and 6 bases at J; junction bases unmatched: 19. The CDR3 coding sequence is TGTGCCAGCAGTGCCCCCGGGGGGTCGCACCTGAAGGGCGAGCAGTACTTC. Translated: CASSAPGGSHLKGEQYF.